In its sample, the clone carrying this T cell receptor (beta chain) was seen a few times. Per the germline V gene, CDR1 is MNHEY and CDR2 is SVGAGI. CDR3 length: 14 amino acids. V dropped 0 bases and J dropped 4 bases, with 10 bases sitting between them. The data are from a study of T-cell memory formation after mild COVID-19. Looking at the study overall: TCR clustering was largely donor specific.

Constant-segment primers and 5'RACE yielded cDNA libraries for TCR alpha and TCR beta, each carrying sample barcodes and UMIs. TCRdb passed the 5' RACE reads through MiXCR, listing each CDR3 protein once. The sample lists about half a million distinct CDR3 sequences, about 20% occurring once. This chain connects TRBV6-5 to TRBJ2-7; D remains ambiguous. This receptor was taken from an adult woman who had mild COVID-19 (a few samples of this study predate the infection). Cell type and time point are not known. Specimen: PBMCs or a T cell subset sorted from them (not recorded which). CDR3 sequence reads: CASSYSQDFYEQYF. DNA of the CDR3: TGTGCCAGCAGTTACTCCCAGGATTTTTACGAGCAGTACTTC.